These T cell receptor beta chains were read from a single sample in a study of cytomegalovirus exposure and HLA in healthy donors. Clones were sequenced by immunoSEQ multiplex PCR, and TCRdb holds only the in-frame ones, with some missing. The sample contains approximately 210,000 clones, around 86% of which appear only once. The sample was PBMCs. These receptors were obtained from a man aged 25-45 years in good health and CMV-seronegative. The CDR3 runs from the conserved cysteine through the conserved F or W. The order of the fields is J gene, clone size, V gene, CDR3 length, D gene, CDR3 protein, CDR3 DNA. D genes are given only for firm matches. Rows may omit the clone size; those that give it use once, few, many or a size class.

>TRBJ1-2|-|TRBV2|11|-
CASGGAYGYTF
TGTGCCAGCGGAGGGGCCTATGGCTACACCTTC
>TRBJ2-1|once|TRBV19|16|TRBD2
CASSTISGRAYNEQFF
TGTGCCAGTAGTACCATTAGCGGGAGGGCCTACAATGAGCAGTTCTTC
>TRBJ2-7|few|TRBV7-9|15|TRBD2
CASSLRTSGGYEQYF
TGTGCCAGCAGCTTAAGGACTAGCGGCGGCTACGAGCAGTACTTC
>TRBJ1-6|-|TRBV7-6|15|TRBD1
CASSLGDRRNSPLHF
TGTGCCAGCAGCTTAGGGGACAGAAGAAATTCACCCCTCCACTTT
>TRBJ2-7|-|TRBV4-3|18|TRBD2
CASSQGTSGGTSSYEQYF
TGCGCCAGCAGCCAAGGGACTAGCGGGGGGACGAGCTCCTACGAGCAGTACTTC
>TRBJ1-1|-|TRBV5-1|16|TRBD1
CASSSGPGQPNTEAFF
TGCGCCAGCAGCTCAGGACCGGGACAGCCGAACACTGAAGCTTTCTTT
>TRBJ1-2|-|TRBV28|12|-
CASQTADYGYTF
TGTGCCAGCCAGACAGCCGACTATGGCTACACCTTC
>TRBJ2-7|-|TRBV2|15|TRBD1
CASSEDRGRLGEQYF
TGTGCCAGCAGTGAAGACAGGGGACGGTTAGGGGAGCAGTACTTC
>TRBJ1-6|-|TRBV5-5|14|-
CASSLAGNNSPLHF
TGTGCCAGCAGCTTGGCAGGGAACAATTCACCCCTCCACTTT
>TRBJ1-1|-|TRBV6-6|14|-
CASSYTYQGTEAFF
TGTGCCAGCAGTTACACCTATCAGGGCACTGAAGCTTTCTTT
>TRBJ2-1|-|TRBV27|11|-
CASLGPGEQFF
TGTGCCAGCCTGGGGCCTGGGGAGCAGTTCTTC
>TRBJ2-1|-|TRBV10-3|13|TRBD2
CASREEDYNEQFF
TGTGCCTCCCGGGAGGAAGACTACAATGAGCAGTTCTTC
>TRBJ1-6|-|TRBV4-3|15|-
CASSQDLTNNSPLHF
TGCGCCAGCAGCCAAGATTTGACAAATAATTCACCCCTCCACTTT
>TRBJ1-5|-|TRBV28|15|-
CASSLPPNSNQPQHF
TGTGCCAGCAGTCTACCTCCCAATAGCAATCAGCCCCAGCATTTT
>TRBJ1-2|-|TRBV28|14|-
CASSLAGVAYGYTF
TGTGCCAGCAGTTTGGCAGGGGTAGCCTATGGCTACACCTTC
>TRBJ2-1|-|TRBV6-1|15|-
CASSERVLLYNEQFF
TGTGCCAGCAGTGAGCGGGTTCTCCTTTACAATGAGCAGTTCTTC
>TRBJ2-2|once|TRBV19|17|TRBD2
CASSILSGGAGAGELFF
TGTGCCAGTAGTATCCTCAGCGGGGGGGCCGGGGCCGGGGAGCTGTTTTTT
>TRBJ2-5|-|TRBV6-5|15|-
CASRPIDASQETQYF
TGTGCCAGCAGACCTATAGATGCGTCACAAGAGACCCAGTACTTC
>TRBJ2-6|-|TRBV5-4|17|TRBD2
CASSMSGGAHGANGLTF
TGTGCCAGCAGCATGAGCGGGGGGGCTCACGGGGCCAACGGCCTGACTTTC
>TRBJ1-4|once|TRBV6-1|17|-
CASSEGLRGPANEKLFF
TGTGCCAGCAGTGAAGGATTACGGGGTCCGGCTAATGAAAAACTGTTTTTT
>TRBJ1-2|-|TRBV11-2|16|TRBD1
CASSLLRTGYIYGYTF
TGTGCCAGCAGCTTATTAAGGACAGGGTATATCTATGGCTACACCTTC
>TRBJ1-1|-|TRBV28|18|-
CASSLWAQGGRGNTEAFF
TGTGCCAGCAGTTTATGGGCCCAGGGAGGACGAGGGAACACTGAAGCTTTCTTT
>TRBJ2-3|-|TRBV19|14|TRBD2
CASASSGRPDTQYF
TGTGCCAGTGCGTCTAGCGGGAGACCAGATACGCAGTATTTT
>TRBJ1-2|-|TRBV7-9|17|TRBD1
CASSITGGFLGDYGYTF
TGTGCCAGCAGCATTACAGGGGGGTTCCTTGGGGACTATGGCTACACCTTC
>TRBJ1-5|-|TRBV27|13|-
CASSFLQGTPQHF
TGTGCCAGCAGTTTCCTCCAGGGGACGCCCCAGCATTTT
>TRBJ2-3|-|TRBV28|17|-
CASNALLPGESTDTQYF
TGTGCCAGCAATGCCCTCCTCCCGGGGGAAAGCACAGATACGCAGTATTTT
>TRBJ1-2|once|TRBV28|13|-
CASGARTNYGYTF
TGTGCCAGCGGGGCGCGTACTAACTATGGCTACACCTTC
>TRBJ2-3|-|TRBV18|14|-
CASSPGAVTDTQYF
TGTGCCAGCTCACCAGGGGCAGTAACAGATACGCAGTATTTT
>TRBJ2-1|-|TRBV27|15|TRBD1
CASRRGRQSYNEQFF
TGTGCCAGCCGCAGGGGGCGCCAATCCTACAATGAGCAGTTCTTC
>TRBJ1-5|-|TRBV10-3|17|-
CAISESVGGTSNQPQHF
TGTGCCATCAGTGAGTCGGTCGGGGGAACGAGCAATCAGCCCCAGCATTTT
>TRBJ2-3|-|TRBV19|15|TRBD2
CASSSLAGWEDTQYF
TGTGCCAGTAGCTCACTAGCGGGATGGGAAGATACGCAGTATTTT
>TRBJ2-1|-|TRBV7-9|11|-
CASSPKIEQFF
TGTGCCAGCAGCCCTAAGATTGAGCAGTTCTTC
>TRBJ2-5|-|TRBV6-6|12|-
CASSGERETQYF
TGTGCCAGCAGTGGGGAGCGAGAGACCCAGTACTTC
>TRBJ2-7|-|TRBV2|13|TRBD1
CASSRDRGHEQYF
TGTGCCAGCAGCCGGGACAGGGGCCACGAGCAGTACTTC
>TRBJ2-7|-|TRBV27|15|-
CASSLGVPGAYEQSF
TGTGCCAGCAGTTTAGGGGTCCCGGGAGCCTACGAGCAGTCCTTC
>TRBJ1-5|-|TRBV7-9|14|TRBD1
CASSGTGGVQPQHF
TGTGCCAGCAGCGGAACAGGGGGCGTTCAGCCCCAGCATTTT
>TRBJ1-5|-|TRBV27|17|TRBD1
CASSLGSGGFSNQPQHF
TGTGCCAGCAGTTTAGGGTCAGGGGGATTTAGCAATCAGCCCCAGCATTTT
>TRBJ2-5|-|TRBV10-1|14|-
CASRRTTEVGEQYF
TGCGCCAGCAGACGGACCACCGAGGTGGGAGAGCAGTACTTC
>TRBJ2-7|few|TRBV7-7|14|TRBD1
CASSPDRGLYEQYF
TGTGCTAGCAGCCCGGACAGGGGGCTTTACGAGCAGTACTTC
>TRBJ2-3|-|TRBV29-1|14|-
CSVEDQGLTDTQYF
TGCAGCGTTGAAGATCAGGGATTGACAGATACGCAGTATTTT
>TRBJ2-5|-|TRBV10-1|13|-
CASSEDGSETQYF
TGCGCCAGCAGTGAGGATGGCAGTGAGACCCAGTACTTC
>TRBJ1-4|-|TRBV5-4|13|-
CASSPGGGEKLFF
TGTGCCAGCAGCCCCGGCGGTGGAGAAAAACTGTTTTTT
>TRBJ2-1|-|TRBV10-3|12|-
CAISDTGNEQFF
TGTGCCATCAGTGACACAGGGAATGAGCAGTTCTTC
>TRBJ1-6|once|TRBV12-2|16|-
CASRLGGRGYNSPLHF
TGTGCAAGTCGCTTAGGTGGCAGGGGTTATAATTCACCCCTCCACTTT
>TRBJ2-7|-|TRBV7-2|16|-
CASSFAVGPAGVEQYF
TGTGCCAGCAGCTTTGCCGTGGGCCCGGCCGGGGTAGAGCAGTACTTC
>TRBJ2-5|-|TRBV7-8|15|TRBD2
CASSFQRGGRETQYF
TGTGCCAGCAGCTTCCAGCGGGGGGGCCGGGAGACCCAGTACTTC